This T cell receptor (beta chain) was identified in a study of Ad26.COV2.S vaccination and SARS-CoV-2 variants. Study-level background: As a participant in COV1001, the donor was in the Ad26.COV2.S trial arm.

Germline lookup yields CDR1 LGHNA and CDR2 YSLEER. The CDR3 totals 16 residues. V lost 1 base and J 3 bases, leaving 15 bases between the germline ends. For this clone: Its antigen is undetermined.

Profiled with immunoSEQ multiplex PCR; TCRdb holds only in-frame clones, not every one. The data contain about 680,000 clones, roughly 90% of them singletons. Study-wide results and limits: Total T cell responses were possibly underestimated by TCR breadth and depth analyses. Comparable non-spike TCR breadth was observed in vaccine and placebo recipients.

The treatment: 19 received Ad26.COV2.S at low or high dose, single or two shots; five or six received placebo; per-sample allocation not given. Repertoires come from day 63 after the first vaccine or placebo injection. Its platform was an Ad26 vector, and its expressed antigen was Wuhan-strain SARS-CoV-2 spike. The receptor comes from a person between 18 and 60 years old who received the Ad26.COV2.S COVID-19 vaccine or a placebo. The chain couples TRBV4-3 to TRBJ1-2, with D tentatively TRBD1 (6 bases). Specimen: peripheral blood, collected in a trial of Ad26.COV2.S vaccine versus placebo. The CDR3 protein is CASSQVRAGGHYGYTF. CDR3 bases: TGCGCCAGCAGCCAAGTTCGGGCGGGGGGCCACTATGGCTACACCTTC.